These T cell receptor beta chains were read from a single sample in a study of cytomegalovirus exposure and HLA in healthy donors. The method was immunoSEQ multiplex PCR; TCRdb's version includes in-frame clones alone and lacks a portion of them. The sample has about 160,000 clones. The sequencing sample was made of PBMCs. Receptors were obtained from a woman aged 45 to 65 in good health and CMV-seronegative. Each CDR3 is given with its conserved first and last residue. Fields, in order: J gene, V gene, D gene, CDR3 protein. A D gene is named only where the DNA matches it firmly.

>TRBJ2-2|TRBV18|TRBD1
CASSPLPGQGAPGELFF
>TRBJ1-2|TRBV6-5|TRBD1
CASSGAGGLDYGYTF
>TRBJ1-1|TRBV6-6|NA
CASTIFTEAFF
>TRBJ1-3|TRBV5-1|TRBD1
CASSLAGTGIRGNTIYF
>TRBJ1-4|TRBV4-2|TRBD1
CASSQEPDRATEKLFF
>TRBJ1-3|TRBV28|NA
CASSLSGGGNTIYF
>TRBJ2-7|TRBV27|TRBD1
CASSLGTGTTKQYF
>TRBJ1-5|TRBV28|TRBD1
CASSRDSLGGNQPQHF
>TRBJ2-7|TRBV7-2|TRBD1
CASTPPETGTYEQYF
>TRBJ2-1|TRBV9|NA
CASSVLQGGQFF
>TRBJ2-7|TRBV7-9|TRBD2
CASSLGAGEAYEQYF
>TRBJ1-5|TRBV19|TRBD1
CASSVRKDRANQPQHF
>TRBJ1-4|TRBV13|NA
CASSRTAEKLFF
>TRBJ1-1|TRBV28|TRBD1
CASSLNPGQGMTEAFF
>TRBJ2-3|TRBV19|TRBD2
CASSLSMFSGTTDTQYF
>TRBJ2-3|TRBV19|TRBD2
CASSAWTSGTDTQYF
>TRBJ2-2|TRBV9|NA
CASSLPFGELFF
>TRBJ1-6|TRBV2|NA
CASSVYGDVVRSPLHF
>NA|TRBV15|NA
CAIQGGISYEQYF
>TRBJ2-7|TRBV6-5|TRBD1
CASSIGTAYEQYF
>TRBJ1-2|TRBV7-6|TRBD1
CASSLYRTGGFGYTF
>TRBJ2-7|TRBV11-2|TRBD1
CASSPDRGGGFWQYF
>TRBJ1-1|TRBV10-1|NA
CASMTAMNTEAFF
>TRBJ1-4|TRBV30|TRBD1
CAWTRGQYNEKLFF
>NA|TRBV18|NA
CASSFGSGNSYEQYF
>TRBJ2-3|TRBV7-9|NA
CASTGQLNTQYF
>TRBJ1-4|TRBV18|NA
CASSPPADRGKLFF
>TRBJ2-7|TRBV6-1|NA
CASSEMSRGPYEQYF
>TRBJ2-2|TRBV7-3|NA
CASSPMGGERGELFF
>TRBJ1-1|TRBV6-5|NA
CASSLITQGNTEAFF
>TRBJ2-7|TRBV7-9|TRBD2
CASASTSGGFYEQYF
>TRBJ1-1|TRBV6-1|NA
CASRTGHPNTEAFF
>TRBJ2-3|TRBV9|TRBD2
CASSVGGLAGIPTDTQYF
>TRBJ2-7|TRBV30|TRBD1
CAWTPGQGTYEQYF
>TRBJ1-4|TRBV4-2|NA
CASSQVGETNEKLFF
>TRBJ2-1|TRBV18|TRBD2
CASSPRGGLAYNEQFF
>TRBJ2-2|TRBV27|TRBD2
CASSLALAGGQAGELFF
>TRBJ1-5|TRBV5-4|NA
CASSLGFDQPQHF
>TRBJ1-3|TRBV2|NA
CASSEYYTIYF
>TRBJ1-5|TRBV5-1|TRBD1
CASSPPRDRDLGYSNQPQHF
>TRBJ1-2|TRBV30|NA
CAWSHQAGYGYTF
>TRBJ2-3|TRBV12-5|TRBD2
CASGLRSSGGDTQYF